This T cell receptor beta chain was captured by sequencing in a study of early T cells in non-severe SARS-CoV-2 infection. Each single cDNA molecule received a unique molecular identifier. MiXCR, run by TCRdb on the 5' RACE reads, gives a single entry per CDR3 protein. The profile shows about 60,000 distinct CDR3 sequences, under 15% of them singletons. This clonotype was observed many times. Germline values: CDR1 SGHTA, CDR2 FQGNSA. The V segment lost 5 bases and the J segment 1 base; nucleotides outside the gene matches: 8. CDR3 length equals 18 residues. The chain joins TRBV7-2 to TRBJ2-6, with 10 bases lining up with TRBD1. The clonotype originates from an adult who was a healthcare worker with PCR-confirmed SARS-CoV-2 infection or an uninfected control (not recorded which). The specimen sequenced was whole blood. The CDR3 sequence is CASSPSTGGVSGANVLTF. In nucleotides, the CDR3 is TGTGCCAGCAGCCCATCGACAGGGGGCGTATCTGGGGCCAACGTCCTGACTTTC.